This T cell receptor (beta chain) comes out of a study of beta chain features in type 1 diabetes. Study conclusions and caveats: Moderate but significant shortening of TCRB CDR3s was recorded in all four CD4+ subsets from Type 1 diabetes patients.

The study reverse transcribed the entire isolated RNA, so it sequenced expressed TCRB transcripts. Sequencing used immunoSEQ multiplex PCR; TCRdb keeps in-frame clones, though not all of them. The repertoire includes over 300,000 clones, roughly a tenth of them detected once, and 0.9% to 1.1% sits in the top ten. Looked up from germline, CDR1 is ENHRY and CDR2 is SYGVKD. V dropped 10 bases and J dropped 3 bases, with 15 bases sitting between them. The CDR3 totals 13 residues. This clone was counted a few times. Its antigen is as yet unknown. The sample was central memory CD4+ T cells from blood. This chain uses TRBV10-3 with TRBJ1-2; D perhaps matches TRBD1 (5 bases). The TCR was taken from a man aged 30-40 years with type 1 diabetes. CDR3 DNA: TGTGCCACCGGGAGTGGGGCGGACTATGGCTACACCTTC. Its translation is CATGSGADYGYTF.